The 27 T cell receptor beta chains reported below all come from one sample, sequenced in a study of T cells in Graves' hyperthyroidism and ophthalmopathy. Template material for amplifying TCR beta CDR3 regions consisted of RNA transcripts. The TCR CDR3 was amplified in a first-round RT-PCR using the HTBI primer set. Using its own MiXCR run on the multiplex PCR reads, TCRdb lists one record per CDR3 protein. The data show 550,000 to 700,000 distinct CDR3 sequences, just over 45% seen once. The sequenced material came from peripheral blood or thyroid tissue (not recorded which). Source of these receptors: an adult woman with Graves' disease, either hyperthyroidism or ophthalmopathy (not recorded which).

Of note for this clonotype: A much larger clone differs from this one at a single base, so this may be a read error. The chain joins TRBV7-9 to TRBJ1-5; D uncertain. V was clipped by 8 bases and J by 3 bases, with 20 bases between them. Germline CDR1 SEHNR, CDR2 FQNEAQ (reference sequence). The length of the CDR3 is 16 residues. The CDR3 DNA follows: TGTGCCAGCGGCTCCCCGGAGAGGAGAACCAATCAGCCCCAGCATTTT. Protein sequence: CASGSPERRTNQPQHF.

The gene calls are TRBV10-2 and TRBJ1-1, with D unresolved. Trimming stripped 6 bases from V and 6 bases from J, with 11 bases between. Germline V gene lookup returns CDR1 WSHSY and CDR2 SAAADI. This CDR3 is built from 12 residues. This CDR3 is CASSGFDSEAFF. The DNA of the CDR3 is TGCGCCAGCAGCGGCTTCGACTCTGAAGCTTTCTTT.

This clonotype was detected a few times. The rearrangement uses TRBV7-3 and TRBJ2-5; 11 nucleotides line up with TRBD1. Looked up from germline, CDR1 is SGHTA and CDR2 is FQGTGA. This CDR3 comprises 14 residues. Trimming cost V 4 bases and J 4 bases; bases outside gene matches: 2. The CDR3 protein is CASSSGQGAETQYF. CDR3 bases: TGTGCCAGCAGCTCCGGACAGGGGGCAGAGACCCAGTACTTC.

There are many counts of this clonotype. V and J are TRBV20-1 and TRBJ2-7; D unresolved. Germline assignment: CDR1 DFQATT and CDR2 SNEGSKA (reference sequence). V dropped 4 bases and J dropped 2 bases, with 15 bases sitting between them. There are 14 residues in the CDR3. CDR3 bases: TGCAGTGCTATGAGCAGGAGACGGACCTACGAGCAGTACTTC. It yields the protein CSAMSRRRTYEQYF.

This clonotype showed up just a few times. This chain joins TRBV28 and TRBJ2-7; no clear D. The germline V gene has CDR1 MDHEN and CDR2 SYDVKM. This CDR3 spans 10 amino acids. The V end was cut by 5 bases, the J end by 5 bases, with 4 bases between. The CDR3 region is CASSINEQYF. CDR3 in DNA: TGTGCCAGCAGTATTAACGAGCAGTACTTC. The full variable domain, its missing parts supplied by reference TRBV28 and TRBJ2-7, is DVKVTQSSRYLVKRTGEKVFLECVQDMDHENMFWYRQDPGLGLRLIYFSYDVKMKEKGDIPEGYSVSREKKERFSLILESASTNQTSMYLCASSINEQYFGPGTRLTVT.

This clonotype was observed many times. The CDR3 DNA is TGTGCCAGCAGCCCAGGACAGGGAAGCTCCTACGAGCAGTACTTC. Protein sequence: CASSPGQGSSYEQYF. J is TRBJ2-7 and V is TRBV13, with TRBD1 identical over 8 bases. Germline V CDR1 and CDR2: PRHDT, FYEKMQ (reference sequence). The CDR3 covers 15 residues. J was trimmed by 0 bases and V by 5 bases; bases with no gene match: 6.

This clonotype turned up a few times. The genes are TRBV28 and TRBJ1-2; no firm D call. The V end lost 3 bases, the J end lost 4 bases, and 21 bases lay between the germline ends. This CDR3 region has 17 residues. Germline V gene lookup returns CDR1 MDHEN and CDR2 SYDVKM. The CDR3 is CASSFRPKIWGAYGYTF. The CDR3 coding sequence is TGTGCCAGCAGTTTTCGGCCGAAAATATGGGGTGCCTATGGCTACACCTTC.

V is TRBV7-9 and J is TRBJ2-5; D ambiguous. Germline-derived CDR1 and CDR2 are SEHNR and FQNEAQ (reference sequence). Trimming stripped 6 bases from V and 0 bases from J, with 8 bases between. The CDR3 loop spans 13 amino acids. The CDR3 is CASRDRDQETQYF. CDR3 DNA: TGTGCCAGCAGGGACCGGGACCAAGAGACCCAGTACTTC.

This clonotype was counted at least ten times. V and J are TRBV11-1 and TRBJ1-1; D not certain. The length of the CDR3 is 13 residues. The V and J ends lost 7 bases and 11 bases respectively, with 20 bases between them. Germline CDR1 is SGHAT and CDR2 is FQDESV (reference sequence). The chain's CDR3 is CASTATEKTWAFF. The DNA of the CDR3 is TGTGCCAGCACCGCGACCGAAAAGACGTGGGCTTTCTTT.

V is TRBV7-2 and J is TRBJ2-7, with 9 bases identical to TRBD2. In germline, CDR1 is SGHTA, CDR2 FQGNSA. There are 14 residues in the CDR3. The trim removed 2 bases at V and 5 bases at J, leaving 4 bases unmatched. The CDR3 sequence: CASSLRTSADEQYF. The DNA for the CDR3 is TGTGCCAGCAGCTTACGGACTAGCGCGGACGAGCAGTACTTC.

As concerns this clonotype: The junction and the germline gene differ at one end; a read error may be behind it. The gene calls are TRBV6-2 or TRBV6-3 and TRBJ1-2; possible D gene TRBD1, 5 bases. Germline loops: CDR1 MNHEY, CDR2 SVGEGT. The CDR3 loop spans 13 amino acids. This CDR3 is CASSDRGRAGYTF. CDR3 in DNA: TGCGCCAGCAGTGATAGGGGAAGGGCCGGCTACACCTTC.

In its sample, this clonotype was seen many times. The chain carries TRBV2 and TRBJ2-5, with D uncertain. Trimming stripped 7 bases from V and 2 bases from J, with 11 bases between. This CDR3 has 13 residues. Looked up from germline, CDR1 is SNHLY and CDR2 is FYNNEI. CDR3 protein: CASKRLEQETQYF. The CDR3 nucleotides read TGTGCCAGCAAGAGGCTAGAGCAAGAGACCCAGTACTTC.

This clonotype was recorded at least ten times. The chain employs TRBV7-9 and TRBJ2-2; 7 positions match TRBD2. In germline, CDR1 is SEHNR, CDR2 FQNEAQ (reference sequence). The CDR3 is 14 residues long. Trimming removed 8 bases from V and 0 bases from J; junction bases left unmatched: 3. The CDR3 region is CASFRGANTGELFF. For the CDR3, the DNA is TGTGCCAGCTTCCGGGGGGCGAACACCGGGGAGCTGTTTTTT.

A note on this clonotype: The conserved phenylalanine or tryptophan is not found at the CDR3 terminus, so this likely reflects a read error. The V call is TRBV6-6, the J call TRBJ1-2; weak D call: TRBD1 (5 bases). Germline CDR1 reads MNHNY; CDR2 reads SVGAGI (reference sequence). Trimming removed 6 bases from V and 0 bases from J, with 11 bases in between. The CDR3 is 14 residues long. DNA for the CDR3: TGTGCCAGCAGACCACAGGAACCTAACTATGGCTACACCCTC. Amino acid sequence: CASRPQEPNYGYTL.

This clonotype was seen a handful of times. A read error may be the cause here, since a much bigger clone is one base away. This chain uses TRBV7-9 with TRBJ1-1; possibly TRBD1 for D (6 bases). The CDR3 covers 14 residues. V was clipped by 7 bases and J by 3 bases, with 15 bases between them. Per germline, CDR1 SEHNR and CDR2 FQNEAQ (reference sequence). The CDR3 DNA reads as TGTGCCAGCACCAAACAGGGAGGGGACACTGAAGCTTTCTTT. Protein: CASTKQGGDTEAFF. The entire variable domain, with the rest obtained from reference TRBV7-9 and TRBJ1-1, is as follows: DTGVSQNPRHKITKRGQNVTFRCDPISEHNRLYWYRQTLGQGPEFLTYFQNEAQLEKSRLLSDRFSAERPKGSFSTLEIQRTEQGDSAMYLCASTKQGGDTEAFFGQGTRLTVV.

This clonotype showed up many times. The rearrangement uses TRBV6-5 and TRBJ2-2; D not certain. V gave up 4 bases and J gave up 10 bases, with 10 bases separating them. This CDR3 has 12 residues. Germline loops: CDR1 MNHEY, CDR2 SVGAGI. The CDR3 loop reads CASSSGDLELFF. Written as DNA, the CDR3 is TGTGCCAGCAGTTCCGGAGACCTGGAGCTGTTTTTT.

The rearrangement joins TRBV6-5 to TRBJ2-6; TRBD1 might be the D (6 bases). The germline CDR1 and CDR2 sequences are MNHEY and SVGAGI. The V end was cut by 0 bases, the J end by 1 base, with 13 bases between. This CDR3 has 18 residues. The CDR3 DNA reads as TGTGCCAGCAGTTACTCGACGGGACAAGGTTCTGGGGCCAACGTCCTGACTTTC. Its protein is CASSYSTGQGSGANVLTF.

As for this clonotype: A clone one base away is much larger, so this may be a read error. The V call is TRBV20-1, the J call TRBJ2-7; D possibly corresponds to TRBD2 (5 bases). V was trimmed by 1 base and J by 1 base, leaving 17 bases between them. This CDR3 is built from 16 residues. The germline V gene has CDR1 DFQATT and CDR2 SNEGSKA (reference sequence). The CDR3 region is CSARGQYSRRSYEQYF. CDR3 bases: TGCAGTGCTAGAGGTCAGTATTCTAGGAGGTCCTACGAGCAGTACTTC.

This clonotype was recorded many times. The V call is TRBV7-9, the J call TRBJ2-7; TRBD1 or TRBD2 may be the D gene (5 bases each). The CDR3 has 15 residues. Trimming removed 3 bases from V and 1 base from J, with 13 bases in between. The V gene's germline CDR1 is SEHNR and CDR2 FQNEAQ (reference sequence). CDR3 in amino acids: CASSFSGTRSYEQYF. The CDR3 DNA follows: TGTGCCAGCAGCTTCTCCGGGACGAGATCCTACGAGCAGTACTTC.

Turning to this clonotype: Without the conserved terminal phenylalanine or tryptophan, this CDR3 likely stems from a read error. This chain joins TRBV30 and TRBJ1-3, with 7 bases lining up with TRBD1. CDR1 is GTSNPN and CDR2 is SVGIG in the germline V gene (reference sequence). The CDR3 is made up of 16 amino acids. Germline trimming cut 0 bases from V and 2 bases from J; bases unmatched to any gene: 7. The CDR3 spells CAWSVQDRAAGNTIYS. The CDR3 coding sequence is TGTGCCTGGAGTGTACAAGACAGGGCGGCTGGAAACACCATATATTCT.

The genes are TRBV20-1 and TRBJ2-1, with unresolved D. Germline V CDR1 and CDR2: DFQATT, SNEGSKA (reference sequence). V was clipped by 0 bases and J by 5 bases, with 8 bases between them. The CDR3 runs 13 residues. In DNA form, the CDR3 reads TGCAGTGCTAGAGATCATGAAGACAATGAGCAGTTCTTC. Translating gives CSARDHEDNEQFF.

The rearrangement uses TRBV7-9 and TRBJ1-5, with D unresolved. CDR1 SEHNR and CDR2 FQNEAQ come from the germline V gene (reference sequence). With 8 bases removed from V and 7 bases from J, the gap between germline ends came to 15 bases. CDR3 length equals 13 residues. The CDR3 bases are TGTGCCAGCGTGAGAGAGTACGGACAGCCCCAGCATTTT. Encoded protein: CASVREYGQPQHF.

This clonotype was seen a single time. The rearrangement joins TRBV10-2 to TRBJ1-1, with 9 positions matching TRBD1. There are 14 residues in the CDR3. V lost 6 bases, J lost 7 bases, and 9 bases stayed unmatched. Germline V gene data show CDR1 as WSHSY and CDR2 as SAAADI. The CDR3 loop reads CASRGDRQGGEAFF. Written as DNA, the CDR3 is TGCGCCAGCAGGGGGGACCGACAGGGGGGTGAAGCTTTCTTT.

This clonotype appeared once. The chain has TRBV20-1 and TRBJ1-6; 10 bases line up with TRBD1. The CDR3 consists of 13 residues. With V trimmed by 1 base and J by 9 bases, 0 bases remained unmatched. Germline V gene data show CDR1 as DFQATT and CDR2 as SNEGSKA (reference sequence). Here the CDR3 reads CSARGDRGSPLHF. Written as DNA, the CDR3 is TGCAGTGCTAGAGGGGACAGGGGTTCACCCCTCCACTTT.

This clonotype was recorded at least ten times. V usage is TRBV20-1 and J usage is TRBJ1-1; D is ambiguous. V was clipped by 0 bases and J by 6 bases, with 11 bases between them. The CDR3 extends over 13 amino acids. The V gene's germline CDR1 is DFQATT and CDR2 SNEGSKA (reference sequence). CDR3 coding DNA: TGCAGTGCTAGAGACGCGCTGGGCGCTGAAGCTTTCTTT. Amino acids: CSARDALGAEAFF.

The chain links TRBV7-3 to TRBJ2-2; D may be TRBD1 (5 bases). V dropped 5 bases and J dropped 8 bases, with 6 bases sitting between them. Germline V CDR1 and CDR2: SGHTA, FQGTGA. The CDR3 runs to 11 residues. CDR3: CASSRQGELFF. CDR3 bases: TGTGCCAGCAGCAGACAGGGGGAGCTGTTTTTT.

This clonotype was observed many times. The genes are TRBV9 and TRBJ2-2, with D uncertain. Germline values: CDR1 SGDLS, CDR2 YYNGEE. V was cut by 3 bases and J by 7 bases, with 7 bases left in between. The CDR3 contains 12 residues. CDR3 bases: TGTGCCAGCAGCGACCAAAACGGGGAGCTGTTTTTT. It encodes CASSDQNGELFF.